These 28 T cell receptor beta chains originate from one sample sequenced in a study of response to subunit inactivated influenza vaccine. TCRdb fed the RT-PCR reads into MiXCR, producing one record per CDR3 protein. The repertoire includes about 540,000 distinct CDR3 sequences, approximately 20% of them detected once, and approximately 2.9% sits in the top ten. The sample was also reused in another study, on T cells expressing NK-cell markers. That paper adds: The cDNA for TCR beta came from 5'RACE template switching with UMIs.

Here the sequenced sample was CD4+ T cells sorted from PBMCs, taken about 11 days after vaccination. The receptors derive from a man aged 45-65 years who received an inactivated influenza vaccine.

The CDR3 is CASSLDLGGSYEQYF. The CDR3 DNA reads as TGCGCCAGCAGCTTGGATCTGGGAGGCTCCTACGAGCAGTACTTC. The V call is TRBV5-1, the J call TRBJ2-7; D possibly corresponds to TRBD2 (6 bases). CDR3 size: 15 residues. Germline V lookup: CDR1 SGHRS, CDR2 YFSETQ. Trimming stripped 0 bases from V and 0 bases from J, with 10 bases between.

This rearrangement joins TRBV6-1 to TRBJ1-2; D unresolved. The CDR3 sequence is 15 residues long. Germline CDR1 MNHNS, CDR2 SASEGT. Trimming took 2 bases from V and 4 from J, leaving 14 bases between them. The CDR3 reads CASSEMNNGGYGYTF. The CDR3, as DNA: TGTGCCAGCAGTGAAATGAACAACGGAGGCTATGGCTACACCTTC.

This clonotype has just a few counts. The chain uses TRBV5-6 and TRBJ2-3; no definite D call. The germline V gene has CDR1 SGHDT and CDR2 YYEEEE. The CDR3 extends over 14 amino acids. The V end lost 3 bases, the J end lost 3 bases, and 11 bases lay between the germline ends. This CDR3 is CASSSPDGTDTQYF. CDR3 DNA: TGTGCCAGCAGCTCCCCGGACGGAACAGATACGCAGTATTTT.

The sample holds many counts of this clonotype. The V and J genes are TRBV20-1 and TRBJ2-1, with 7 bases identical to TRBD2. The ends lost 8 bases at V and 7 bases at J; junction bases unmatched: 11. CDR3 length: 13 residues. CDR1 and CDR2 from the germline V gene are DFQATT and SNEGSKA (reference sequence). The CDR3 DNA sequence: TGCAGTTTAGACGGACTAGTGGGTAATGAGCAGTTCTTC. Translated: CSLDGLVGNEQFF.

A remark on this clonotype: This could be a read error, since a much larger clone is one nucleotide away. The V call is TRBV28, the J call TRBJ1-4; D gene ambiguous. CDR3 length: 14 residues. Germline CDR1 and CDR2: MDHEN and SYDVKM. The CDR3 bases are TGTGGCAGCAGTCTCTCGGGTCGTAATGAAAAACTGTTTTTT. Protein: CGSSLSGRNEKLFF.

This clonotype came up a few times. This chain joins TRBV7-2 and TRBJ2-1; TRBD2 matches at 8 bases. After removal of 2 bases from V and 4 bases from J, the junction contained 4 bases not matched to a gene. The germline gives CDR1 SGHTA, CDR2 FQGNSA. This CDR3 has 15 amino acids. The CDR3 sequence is CASSLSGRLYNEQFF. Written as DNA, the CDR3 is TGTGCCAGCAGCTTAAGCGGGAGATTGTACAATGAGCAGTTCTTC.

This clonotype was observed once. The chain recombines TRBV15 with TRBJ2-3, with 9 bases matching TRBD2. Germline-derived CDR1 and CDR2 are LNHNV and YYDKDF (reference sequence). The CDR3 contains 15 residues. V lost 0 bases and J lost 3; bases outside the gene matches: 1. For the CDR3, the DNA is TGTGCCACCAGCAGAGAAAGCGGGAGGACAGATACGCAGTATTTT. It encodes CATSRESGRTDTQYF.

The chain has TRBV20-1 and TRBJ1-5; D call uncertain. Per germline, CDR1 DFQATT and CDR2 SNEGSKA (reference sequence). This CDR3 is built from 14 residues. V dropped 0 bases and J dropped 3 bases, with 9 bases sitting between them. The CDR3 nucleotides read TGCAGTGCTAGAGATATGGGGTACAATCAGCCCCAGCATTTT. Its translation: CSARDMGYNQPQHF.

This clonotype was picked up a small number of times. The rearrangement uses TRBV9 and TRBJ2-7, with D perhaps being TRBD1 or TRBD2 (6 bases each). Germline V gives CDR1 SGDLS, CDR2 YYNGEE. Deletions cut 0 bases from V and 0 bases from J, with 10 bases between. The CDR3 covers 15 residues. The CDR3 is CASSVGTGASYEQYF. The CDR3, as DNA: TGTGCCAGCAGCGTAGGTACGGGGGCCTCCTACGAGCAGTACTTC.

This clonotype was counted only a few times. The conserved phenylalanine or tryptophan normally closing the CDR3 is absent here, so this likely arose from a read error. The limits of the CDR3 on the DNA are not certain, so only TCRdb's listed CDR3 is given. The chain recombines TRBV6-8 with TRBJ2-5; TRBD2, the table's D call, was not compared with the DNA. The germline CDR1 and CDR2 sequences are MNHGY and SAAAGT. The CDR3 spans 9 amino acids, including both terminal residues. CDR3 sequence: CASSSGLAT.

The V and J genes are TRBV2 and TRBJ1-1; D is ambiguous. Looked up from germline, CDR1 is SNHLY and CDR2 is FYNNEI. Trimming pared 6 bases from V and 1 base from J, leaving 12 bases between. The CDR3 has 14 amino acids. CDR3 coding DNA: TGTGCCAGCAGGACTGACCTCGCGAACACTGAAGCTTTCTTT. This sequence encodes CASRTDLANTEAFF.

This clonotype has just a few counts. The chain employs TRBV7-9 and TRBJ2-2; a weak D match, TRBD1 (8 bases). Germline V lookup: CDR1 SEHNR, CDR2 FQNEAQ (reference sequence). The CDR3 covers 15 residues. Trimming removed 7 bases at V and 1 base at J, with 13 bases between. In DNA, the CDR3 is TGTGCCAGCAACGGGGGGACAGGGAACACCGGGGAGCTGTTTTTT. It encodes CASNGGTGNTGELFF.

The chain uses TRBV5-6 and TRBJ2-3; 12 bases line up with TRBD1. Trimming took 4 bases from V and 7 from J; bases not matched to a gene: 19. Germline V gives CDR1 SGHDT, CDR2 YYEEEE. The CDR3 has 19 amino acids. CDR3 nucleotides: TGTGCCAGCAGCGCCGCCGGGACAGGGGGCGCGATAGAGACATATACGCAGTATTTT. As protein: CASSAAGTGGAIETYTQYF. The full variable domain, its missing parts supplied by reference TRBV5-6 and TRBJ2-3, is DAGVTQSPTHLIKTRGQQVTLRCSPKSGHDTVSWYQQALGQGPQFIFQYYEEEERQRGNFPDRFSGHQFPNYSSELNVNALLLGDSALYLCASSAAGTGGAIETYTQYFGPGTRLTVL.

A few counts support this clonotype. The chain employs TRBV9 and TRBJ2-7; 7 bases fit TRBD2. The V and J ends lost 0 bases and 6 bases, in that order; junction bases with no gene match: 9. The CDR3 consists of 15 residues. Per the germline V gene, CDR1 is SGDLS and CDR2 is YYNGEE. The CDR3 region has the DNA TGTGCCAGCAGCGTAGGCTGGGGCAGCGGGGCCGAGCAGTACTTC. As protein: CASSVGWGSGAEQYF. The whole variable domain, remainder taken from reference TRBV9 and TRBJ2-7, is DSGVTQTPKHLITATGQRVTLRCSPRSGDLSVYWYQQSLDQGLQFLIQYYNGEERAKGNILERFSAQQFPDLHSELNLSSLELGDSALYFCASSVGWGSGAEQYFGPGTRLTVT.

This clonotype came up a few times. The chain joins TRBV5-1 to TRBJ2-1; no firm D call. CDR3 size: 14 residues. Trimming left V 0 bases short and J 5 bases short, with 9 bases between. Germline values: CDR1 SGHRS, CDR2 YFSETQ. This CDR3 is CASSLGPVNNEQFF. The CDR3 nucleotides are TGCGCCAGCAGCTTGGGACCGGTTAACAATGAGCAGTTCTTC.

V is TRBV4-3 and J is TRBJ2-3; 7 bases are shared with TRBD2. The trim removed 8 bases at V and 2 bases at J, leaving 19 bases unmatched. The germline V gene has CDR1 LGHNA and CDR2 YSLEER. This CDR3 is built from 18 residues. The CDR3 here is CASRRALDGRSSTDTQYF. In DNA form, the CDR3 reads TGCGCCAGCCGCCGTGCGCTTGACGGGAGGTCTTCCACAGATACGCAGTATTTT.

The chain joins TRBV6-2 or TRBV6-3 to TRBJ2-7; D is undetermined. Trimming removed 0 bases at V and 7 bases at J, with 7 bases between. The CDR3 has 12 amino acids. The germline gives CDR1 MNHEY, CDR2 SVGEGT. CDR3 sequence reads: CASSYSVGEQYF. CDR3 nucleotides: TGTGCCAGCAGTTACTCGGTGGGGGAGCAGTACTTC.

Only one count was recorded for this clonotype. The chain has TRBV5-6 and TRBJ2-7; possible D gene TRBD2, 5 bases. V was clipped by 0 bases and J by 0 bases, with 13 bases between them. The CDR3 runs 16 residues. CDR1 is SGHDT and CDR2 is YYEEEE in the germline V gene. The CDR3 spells CASSLDGLRVSYEQYF. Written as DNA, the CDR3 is TGTGCCAGCAGCTTGGATGGGTTGCGGGTCTCCTACGAGCAGTACTTC.

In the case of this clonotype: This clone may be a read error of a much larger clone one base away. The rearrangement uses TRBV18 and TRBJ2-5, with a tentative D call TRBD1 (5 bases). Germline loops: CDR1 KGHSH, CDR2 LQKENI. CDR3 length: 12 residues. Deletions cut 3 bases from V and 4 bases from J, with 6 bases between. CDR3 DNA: TGTGCCAGCTCACCGACAGTAGAGACCCAGTACTTC. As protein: CASSPTVETQYF.

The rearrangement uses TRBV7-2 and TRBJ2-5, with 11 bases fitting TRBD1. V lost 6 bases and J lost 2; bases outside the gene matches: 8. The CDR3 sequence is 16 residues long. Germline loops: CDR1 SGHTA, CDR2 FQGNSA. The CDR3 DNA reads TGTGCCAGCAGAACCGGGACAGGGGGTTTTCAAGAGACCCAGTACTTC. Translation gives CASRTGTGGFQETQYF.

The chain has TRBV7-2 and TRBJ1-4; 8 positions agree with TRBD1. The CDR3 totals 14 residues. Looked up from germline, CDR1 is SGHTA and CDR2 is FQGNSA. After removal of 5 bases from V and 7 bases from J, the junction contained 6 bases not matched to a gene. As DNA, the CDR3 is TGTGCCAGCAGCAGGGACGACAGGGGTGAAAAACTGTTTTTT. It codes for CASSRDDRGEKLFF. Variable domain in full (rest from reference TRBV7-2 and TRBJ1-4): GAGVSQSPSNKVTEKGKDVELRCDPISGHTALYWYRQSLGQGLEFLIYFQGNSAPDKSGLPSDRFSAERTGGSVSTLTIQRTQQEDSAVYLCASSRDDRGEKLFFGSGTQLSVL.

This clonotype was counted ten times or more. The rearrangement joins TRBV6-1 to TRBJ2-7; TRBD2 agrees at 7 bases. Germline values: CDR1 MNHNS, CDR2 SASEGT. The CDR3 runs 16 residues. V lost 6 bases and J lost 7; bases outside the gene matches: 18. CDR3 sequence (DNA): TGTGCCAGCAGGGGGGGGGATTTAAACAGACTTTTGGAGCAGTACTTC. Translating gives CASRGGDLNRLLEQYF.

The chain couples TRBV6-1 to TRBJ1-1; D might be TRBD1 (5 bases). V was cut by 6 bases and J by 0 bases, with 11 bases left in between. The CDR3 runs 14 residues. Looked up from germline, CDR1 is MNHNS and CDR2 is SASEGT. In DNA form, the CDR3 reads TGTGCCAGCAGAGAGGGACGCTTGAACACTGAAGCTTTCTTT. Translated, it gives CASREGRLNTEAFF.

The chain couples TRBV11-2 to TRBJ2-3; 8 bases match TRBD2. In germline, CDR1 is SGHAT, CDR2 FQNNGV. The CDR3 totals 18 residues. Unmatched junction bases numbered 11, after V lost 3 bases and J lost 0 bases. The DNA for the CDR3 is TGTGCCAGCAGCTTCTTGCTTTTGCGGGAGGCTAGCACAGATACGCAGTATTTT. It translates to CASSFLLLREASTDTQYF.

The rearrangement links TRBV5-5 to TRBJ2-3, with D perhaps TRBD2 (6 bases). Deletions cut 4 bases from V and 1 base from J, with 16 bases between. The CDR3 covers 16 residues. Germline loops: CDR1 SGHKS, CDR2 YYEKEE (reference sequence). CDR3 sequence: CASSPGTVWGTDTQYF. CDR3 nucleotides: TGTGCCAGCAGCCCCGGGACTGTTTGGGGCACAGATACGCAGTATTTT.

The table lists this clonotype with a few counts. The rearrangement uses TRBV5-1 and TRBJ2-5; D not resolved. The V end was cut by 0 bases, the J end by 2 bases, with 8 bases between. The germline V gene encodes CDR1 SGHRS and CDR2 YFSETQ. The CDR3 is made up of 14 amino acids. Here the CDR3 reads CASSLAGQQETQYF. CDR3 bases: TGCGCCAGCAGCTTGGCCGGGCAGCAAGAGACCCAGTACTTC.

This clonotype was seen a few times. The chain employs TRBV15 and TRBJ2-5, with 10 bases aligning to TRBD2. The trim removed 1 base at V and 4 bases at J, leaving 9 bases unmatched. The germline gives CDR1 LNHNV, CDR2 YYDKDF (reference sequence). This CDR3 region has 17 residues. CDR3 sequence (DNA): TGTGCCACCAGCAGAGTCAGGGTACCTAGCGGGGGAGAGACCCAGTACTTC. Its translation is CATSRVRVPSGGETQYF.

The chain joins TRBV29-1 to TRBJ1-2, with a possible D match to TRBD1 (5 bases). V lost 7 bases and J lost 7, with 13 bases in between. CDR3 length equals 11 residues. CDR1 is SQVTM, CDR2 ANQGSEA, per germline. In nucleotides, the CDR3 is TGCAGCGCCGGGACCGCCTCTGGCTACACCTTC. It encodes CSAGTASGYTF.